The present T cell receptor beta chain was sequenced within a study of blood T cell repertoires in COVID-19. Data came from immunoSEQ multiplex PCR; TCRdb stores just in-frame clones and leaves some out. The sample lists about 170,000 clones, about 82% occurring once. Seattle-derived patients entered the study during active infection and were followed longitudinally. Germline CDR1 reads MGHDK; CDR2 reads SYGVNS. CDR3 size: 14 residues. V dropped 10 bases and J dropped 4 bases, with 19 bases sitting between them. The receptor's source is an elderly woman with COVID-19, enrolled during active disease. The chain uses TRBV25-1 and TRBJ1-2; D is uncertain. Sample: peripheral blood. The CDR3 DNA reads TGTGCCAACATGGGCCCCCTCTCCAGCTATGGCTACACCTTC. This encodes CANMGPLSSYGYTF.